These 10 T cell receptor beta chains were sequenced from one sample in a study of blood T cell repertoires in COVID-19. Generated by immunoSEQ multiplex PCR, the TCRdb table keeps only in-frame clones and is missing some. The sample records some 130,000 clones, approximately 86% being singletons. The specimen sequenced was PBMCs or T cells enriched from blood (not recorded which). These receptors were taken from a woman aged 50 to 65 who had recovered from COVID-19.

The genes are TRBV4-1 and TRBJ2-7, with D possibly matching TRBD1 (5 bases). The CDR3 extends over 15 amino acids. With 0 bases removed from V and 0 bases from J, the gap between germline ends came to 9 bases. Per germline, CDR1 MGHRA and CDR2 YSYEKL. The CDR3 nucleotides are TGCGCCAGCAGCCAAGAATCAGGGCCCTCCTACGAGCAGTACTTC. It specifies CASSQESGPSYEQYF.

The CDR3 loop is CASSLATSGGARTDTQYF. The CDR3 DNA reads as TGTGCCAGCAGCTTAGCTACTAGCGGGGGGGCCCGCACAGATACGCAGTATTTT. J is TRBJ2-3 and V is TRBV7-9; 13 positions match TRBD2. The CDR3 length is 18 residues. The germline gives CDR1 SEHNR, CDR2 FQNEAQ (reference sequence). The V segment lost 0 bases and the J segment 1 base; nucleotides outside the gene matches: 4.

This clone was observed once. The chain is built from TRBV10-1 and TRBJ1-1; D is ambiguous. The CDR3 runs 13 residues. Germline loops: CDR1 WNHNN, CDR2 SYGVQD (reference sequence). Trimming removed 5 bases at V and 6 bases at J, with 13 bases between. For the CDR3, the DNA is TGCGCCAGCAGTACATTCGGGTCGCCTGAAGCTTTCTTT. It codes for CASSTFGSPEAFF.

The gene calls are TRBV12-5 and TRBJ2-6; D not certain. Germline V CDR1 and CDR2: LGHNT, FRNRAP. V lost 5 bases and J 2 bases, leaving 4 bases between the germline ends. This CDR3 contains 13 residues. The CDR3 loop is CASGITGANVLTF. CDR3 nucleotides: TGTGCTAGTGGTATAACTGGGGCCAACGTCCTGACTTTC.

V and J are TRBV11-2 and TRBJ2-1; D may be TRBD2 (6 bases). Trimming stripped 0 bases from V and 4 bases from J, with 10 bases between. Germline V gives CDR1 SGHAT, CDR2 FQNNGV. The CDR3 loop spans 15 amino acids. The CDR3 protein is CASSLEREVYNEQFF. CDR3 in DNA: TGTGCCAGCAGCTTAGAGCGGGAAGTATACAATGAGCAGTTCTTC.

The V call is TRBV10-2, the J call TRBJ2-5, with 12 bases lining up with TRBD2. Looked up from germline, CDR1 is WSHSY and CDR2 is SAAADI. There are 13 residues in the CDR3. Unmatched junction bases numbered 2, after V lost 8 bases and J lost 4 bases. The CDR3 DNA reads as TGCGCCAGCCGACTAGCGGGGGTAGAGACCCAGTACTTC. The encoded protein is CASRLAGVETQYF.

The chain has TRBV11-2 and TRBJ2-5, with 9 nucleotides matching TRBD1. With V trimmed by 3 bases and J by 5 bases, 7 bases remained unmatched. The CDR3 is 15 amino acids. Germline V gene lookup returns CDR1 SGHAT and CDR2 FQNNGV. CDR3 bases: TGTGCCAGCAGCTTCGGGACAGGGAGGGTTGAGACCCAGTACTTC. Its protein is CASSFGTGRVETQYF.

The rearrangement uses TRBV11-3 and TRBJ1-2; 10 bases map to TRBD1. The ends lost 0 bases at V and 5 bases at J; junction bases unmatched: 9. CDR1 and CDR2 from the germline V gene are SGHNT and YENEEA. This CDR3 is 17 amino acids long. CDR3 bases: TGTGCCAGCAGCTTAGATGGACCGGGACAGGGGAAATATGGCTACACCTTC. Translated: CASSLDGPGQGKYGYTF. The full variable domain, with the rest looked up from reference TRBV11-3 and TRBJ1-2, is EAGVVQSPRYKIIEKKQPVAFWCNPISGHNTLYWYLQNLGQGPELLIRYENEEAVDDSQLPKDRFSAERLKGVDSTLKIQPAELGDSAVYLCASSLDGPGQGKYGYTFGSGTRLTVV.

The rearrangement uses TRBV6-5 and TRBJ1-1; 8 bases are shared with TRBD1. Germline CDR1 reads MNHEY; CDR2 reads SVGAGI. This CDR3 is 16 amino acids long. The ends lost 0 bases at V and 4 bases at J; junction bases unmatched: 7. The CDR3 here is CASSYSPPDRATEAFF. CDR3 bases: TGTGCCAGCAGTTACTCCCCCCCGGACAGGGCCACTGAAGCTTTCTTT.

The chain recombines TRBV7-2 with TRBJ2-1; a possible D gene is TRBD2 (6 bases). CDR3 size: 13 residues. The V gene lost 6 bases and the J gene lost 5 bases, with 11 bases spanning the gap. CDR1 SGHTA and CDR2 FQGNSA come from the germline V gene. The CDR3 is CASRISGDNEQFF. In nucleotides, the CDR3 is TGTGCCAGCAGAATATCGGGGGACAATGAGCAGTTCTTC.